A single sample gave rise to the 27 T cell receptor beta chains below, sequenced in a study of cytomegalovirus exposure and HLA in healthy donors. 60 Vbeta and 13 Jbeta primers were used in PCR. This table comes from immunoSEQ multiplex PCR, and its TCRdb copy is limited to in-frame clones, with some not included. This table has 200,000 to 300,000 clones, roughly 86% appearing once. Sequencing was carried out using PBMCs. These receptors were obtained from a woman aged 35 to 49 in good health and CMV-seropositive.

CDR3 in DNA: TGTGCCTGGGGATACAGGGGACCAGGGTTCTCCTATAATTCACCCCTCCACTTT. It codes for CAWGYRGPGFSYNSPLHF. This chain joins TRBV30 and TRBJ1-6; TRBD1 matches 7 bases. The CDR3 runs to 18 residues. V lost 5 bases and J lost 0; bases outside the gene matches: 13. Germline V gene sequence: CDR1 GTSNPN, CDR2 SVGIG (reference sequence).

The gene calls are TRBV2 and TRBJ2-3; 9 nucleotides align to TRBD2. Germline V gene sequence: CDR1 SNHLY, CDR2 FYNNEI. The CDR3 is 15 amino acids. Trimming removed 7 bases from V and 6 bases from J; junction bases left unmatched: 11. The CDR3 sequence: CASTLSGSKRDTQYF. The DNA of the CDR3 is TGTGCCAGCACTCTTAGCGGGAGTAAGAGGGATACGCAGTATTTT.

The J gene is TRBJ2-5, the V gene TRBV9; 8 bases line up with TRBD2. TRBJ2-7 explains the end of the DNA better; the J call may be wrong. The CDR3 totals 15 residues. From germline, CDR1 is SGDLS and CDR2 YYNGEE. The CDR3 reads CASSVAGGPDYEQYF. CDR3 DNA sequence: TGTGCCAGCAGCGTAGCGGGAGGGCCCGACTACGAGCAGTACTTC.

The J gene is TRBJ2-5, the V gene TRBV7-9, with a weak D call TRBD2 (5 bases). V shed 5 bases and J shed 0 bases, with 19 bases lying between them. Germline values: CDR1 SEHNR, CDR2 FQNEAQ (reference sequence). CDR3 size: 17 residues. The CDR3 region has the DNA TGTGCCAGCAGCGGTGATGGGAGCGGACCTCACCAAGAGACCCAGTACTTC. The encoded protein is CASSGDGSGPHQETQYF. Together with reference TRBV7-9 and TRBJ2-5, the CDR3 gives the full variable domain: DTGVSQNPRHKITKRGQNVTFRCDPISEHNRLYWYRQTLGQGPEFLTYFQNEAQLEKSRLLSDRFSAERPKGSFSTLEIQRTEQGDSAMYLCASSGDGSGPHQETQYFGPGTRLLVL.

The chain couples TRBV27 to TRBJ2-1; weak D call: TRBD1 (5 bases). The CDR3 runs 15 residues. V lost 3 bases, J lost 8 bases, and 17 bases lay in between. Germline CDR1 reads MNHEY; CDR2 reads SMNVEV (reference sequence). The CDR3 nucleotides are TGTGCCAGCAGTTTCGCTCCAGGGCCCGGACATGAGCAGTTCTTC. Residues: CASSFAPGPGHEQFF.

The V call is TRBV25-1, the J call TRBJ1-6; no firm D call. Germline CDR1 reads MGHDK; CDR2 reads SYGVNS. The length of the CDR3 is 17 residues. Trimming left V 1 base short and J 0 bases short, with 10 bases between. DNA of the CDR3: TGTGCCAGCAGTGAATCCCTGACACGCTCCTATAATTCACCCCTCCACTTT. It codes for CASSESLTRSYNSPLHF.

The rearrangement uses TRBV5-1 and TRBJ2-1, with 10 bases aligning to TRBD2. The length of the CDR3 is 16 residues. The V gene end was trimmed by 0 bases and the J gene end by 8 bases; junction bases not matched to a gene: 8. Germline V lookup: CDR1 SGHRS, CDR2 YFSETQ. The CDR3 here is CASSLAPSGSNDEQFF. As DNA, the CDR3 is TGCGCCAGCAGCTTGGCCCCTAGCGGGAGTAATGATGAGCAGTTCTTC.

Concerning this clone: The junction differs from germline at one of its ends, possibly a read error. The rearrangement uses TRBV7-2 and TRBJ2-4; 8 nucleotides agree with TRBD1. The CDR3 is 13 residues long. Germline loops: CDR1 SGHTA, CDR2 FQGNSA. The DNA of the CDR3 is TGTGCCAGCAGCTCTGACAGGGGTAACAGTCAGTACTTC. It codes for CASSSDRGNSQYF.

V is TRBV6-1 and J is TRBJ2-3; a possible D gene is TRBD2 (6 bases). V shed 2 bases and J shed 1 base, with 13 bases lying between them. The CDR3 contains 16 residues. Germline V gene data show CDR1 as MNHNS and CDR2 as SASEGT. The CDR3 region is CASSELGSGGTDTQYF. The CDR3 nucleotides read TGTGCCAGCAGTGAACTAGGGTCGGGAGGCACAGATACGCAGTATTTT.

This rearrangement joins TRBV7-6 to TRBJ2-5; TRBD2 aligns across 14 bases. The DNA end is more similar to TRBJ2-7, so the J call may be wrong. The CDR3 extends over 18 amino acids. Germline CDR1 is SGHVS and CDR2 is FNYEAQ. The CDR3 DNA reads TGTGCCAGCAGCCCAGGACTAGCGGGAGGCCGAATTTCCTACGAGCAGTACTTC. Its translation: CASSPGLAGGRISYEQYF.

The chain uses TRBV13 and TRBJ2-7, with 11 bases that match TRBD1. The CDR3 runs to 15 residues. Germline CDR1 and CDR2: PRHDT and FYEKMQ (reference sequence). The V segment lost 2 bases and the J segment 4 bases; nucleotides outside the gene matches: 4. CDR3 sequence: CASSLTWDRGYEQYF. The CDR3 DNA sequence: TGTGCCAGCAGCTTAACCTGGGACAGGGGGTACGAGCAGTACTTC.

V is TRBV10-3 and J is TRBJ1-3; 7 bases match TRBD1. The CDR3 covers 16 residues. Germline loops: CDR1 ENHRY, CDR2 SYGVKD. Unmatched junction bases numbered 12, after V lost 10 bases and J lost 0 bases. The CDR3 loop reads CATAGTDLLSGNTIYF. CDR3 nucleotide sequence: TGTGCCACTGCCGGGACAGATCTTCTCTCTGGAAACACCATATATTTT.

The genes are TRBV10-1 and TRBJ2-1, with a weak D call TRBD1 (5 bases). The CDR3 consists of 13 residues. The germline gives CDR1 WNHNN, CDR2 SYGVQD (reference sequence). Trimming took 6 bases from V and 5 from J, leaving 11 bases between them. The CDR3 is CASSRQQDNEQFF. CDR3 coding DNA: TGCGCCAGCAGCAGACAGCAAGACAATGAGCAGTTCTTC.

This chain uses TRBV25-1 with TRBJ1-6; TRBD1 agrees at 7 bases. Trimming cost V 9 bases and J 10 bases; bases outside gene matches: 9. This CDR3 comprises 13 residues. Germline CDR1 and CDR2: MGHDK and SYGVNS. CDR3 in amino acids: CASHRDSSSPLHF. In DNA, the CDR3 is TGTGCCAGTCACAGGGACAGCTCCTCACCCCTCCACTTT.

The CDR3 loop reads CASRILAGTGAVGYTF. The CDR3 DNA reads TGTGCCAGCAGAATTCTGGCGGGGACAGGGGCCGTAGGCTACACCTTC. The genes are TRBV27 and TRBJ1-2; TRBD1 agrees at 10 bases. V trimming: 6 bases; J trimming: 8 bases; junction bases outside the gene matches: 15. Germline values: CDR1 MNHEY, CDR2 SMNVEV (reference sequence). This CDR3 is 16 amino acids long.

In its sample, this clone was seen once. This chain links TRBV9 with TRBJ2-5; D is possibly TRBD1 (6 bases). Trimming took off 0 bases at V and 2 bases at J, with 14 bases between the two ends. Germline CDR1 reads SGDLS; CDR2 reads YYNGEE. The CDR3 has 16 residues. CDR3 in DNA: TGTGCCAGCAGCGTAGGTACTGACAGGCTACAAGAGACCCAGTACTTC. Translating it yields CASSVGTDRLQETQYF. Full variable domain (remainder filled in from reference TRBV9 and TRBJ2-5): DSGVTQTPKHLITATGQRVTLRCSPRSGDLSVYWYQQSLDQGLQFLIQYYNGEERAKGNILERFSAQQFPDLHSELNLSSLELGDSALYFCASSVGTDRLQETQYFGPGTRLLVL.

The chain combines TRBV28 with TRBJ1-2; a weak D match, TRBD1 (6 bases). Germline CDR1 MDHEN, CDR2 SYDVKM. Trimming removed 6 bases at V and 7 bases at J, with 15 bases between. The CDR3 loop spans 13 amino acids. CDR3: CASSIGQHLGYTF. The CDR3 DNA is TGTGCCAGCAGCATAGGACAGCACCTTGGCTACACCTTC.

The rearrangement uses TRBV10-3 and TRBJ1-1, with TRBD1 as a possible D gene (6 bases). This CDR3 has 13 amino acids. V lost 2 bases and J lost 8, with 12 bases in between. Germline V gives CDR1 ENHRY, CDR2 SYGVKD. The DNA for the CDR3 is TGTGCCATCAGTGAGGGGACAACGATAGAAGCTTTCTTT. Encoded protein: CAISEGTTIEAFF.

This clone was counted a single time. The V gene is TRBV9, the J gene TRBJ2-7; 13 bases agree with TRBD2. The CDR3 totals 14 residues. Germline V gives CDR1 SGDLS, CDR2 YYNGEE. The V gene end was trimmed by 3 bases and the J gene end by 7 bases; junction bases not matched to a gene: 4. The CDR3 DNA sequence: TGTGCCAGCAGCGCCGGACTAGCGGGAGTTGAGCAGTACTTC. Translating it yields CASSAGLAGVEQYF.

The chain uses TRBV11-3 and TRBJ2-1, with 11 bases lining up with TRBD2. Germline trimming cut 5 bases from V and 4 bases from J; bases unmatched to any gene: 4. The V gene's germline CDR1 is SGHNT and CDR2 YENEEA. The CDR3 length is 15 residues. The chain's CDR3 is CASSGGTSGYNEQFF. The CDR3 nucleotides are TGTGCCAGCAGCGGTGGGACTAGCGGATACAATGAGCAGTTCTTC. Full variable domain (remainder filled in from reference TRBV11-3 and TRBJ2-1): EAGVVQSPRYKIIEKKQPVAFWCNPISGHNTLYWYLQNLGQGPELLIRYENEEAVDDSQLPKDRFSAERLKGVDSTLKIQPAELGDSAVYLCASSGGTSGYNEQFFGPGTRLTVL.

The genes are TRBV6-5 and TRBJ2-2; 10 bases are a match to TRBD2. Looked up from germline, CDR1 is MNHEY and CDR2 is SVGAGI. The V segment lost 4 bases and the J segment 5 bases; nucleotides outside the gene matches: 4. There are 15 residues in the CDR3. DNA of the CDR3: TGTGCCAGCAGTTGGACTAGCGGTCAGACCGGGGAGCTGTTTTTT. Translation gives CASSWTSGQTGELFF.

The CDR3 protein is CASSSGQHTEAFF. For the CDR3, the DNA is TGTGCCAGCAGCTCGGGACAGCACACTGAAGCTTTCTTT. V is TRBV7-6 and J is TRBJ1-1, with 7 bases aligning to TRBD1. The CDR3 spans 13 residues. The V gene's germline CDR1 is SGHVS and CDR2 FNYEAQ. V lost 4 bases to trimming and J lost 3 bases; unmatched junction nucleotides: 2.

The rearrangement joins TRBV15 to TRBJ2-1; 12 bases are shared with TRBD2. The V gene's germline CDR1 is LNHNV and CDR2 YYDKDF (reference sequence). The CDR3 is made up of 14 amino acids. Trimming at V came to 0 bases and at J to 15 bases, leaving 6 bases not matched to a gene. CDR3 in amino acids: CATSRDRGLAGPFF. The CDR3 DNA is TGTGCCACCAGCAGAGATCGAGGACTAGCGGGACCGTTCTTC.

This chain links TRBV2 with TRBJ2-1, with 13 nucleotides matching TRBD2. Germline CDR1 SNHLY, CDR2 FYNNEI. The CDR3 spans 18 residues. The trim removed 4 bases at V and 0 bases at J, leaving 6 bases unmatched. The CDR3 region has the DNA TGTGCCAGCAGTGGACTAGCGGGAGGTCCAAGCTCCTACAATGAGCAGTTCTTC. It codes for CASSGLAGGPSSYNEQFF.

This clone was found a few times. This chain uses TRBV11-2 with TRBJ2-1, with 7 bases fitting TRBD2. Per the germline V gene, CDR1 is SGHAT and CDR2 is FQNNGV. V was pared by 6 bases and J by 9 bases, with 23 bases of the junction left unmatched. The CDR3 totals 18 residues. The CDR3 nucleotides read TGTGCCAGCAGGCATTACCGGGAGGATAGAGGAGGAATCCGTGAGCAGTTCTTC. As protein: CASRHYREDRGGIREQFF.

The CDR3 DNA follows: TGCGCCAGCAGCTTAACCGGGACTAGCGGGAGTAGGGAGCAGTTCTTC. It specifies CASSLTGTSGSREQFF. The chain carries TRBV5-1 and TRBJ2-1; 14 positions agree with TRBD2. The CDR3 has 16 amino acids. Trimming at V came to 2 bases and at J to 10 bases, leaving 8 bases not matched to a gene. From germline, CDR1 is SGHRS and CDR2 YFSETQ.

This chain connects TRBV18 to TRBJ1-2; 7 nucleotides agree with TRBD1. Germline values: CDR1 KGHSH, CDR2 LQKENI. Trimming removed 4 bases from V and 4 bases from J; junction bases left unmatched: 9. The CDR3 is 15 residues long. The CDR3 region has the DNA TGTGCCAGCTCACGCTCCGGGACAGCTGGCTATGGCTACACCTTC. It yields the protein CASSRSGTAGYGYTF.